This TCR beta chain was documented in a study of response to subunit inactivated influenza vaccine. This CDR3 is built from 12 residues. Trimming took 7 bases from V and 7 from J, leaving 11 bases between them. Study-level points and caveats: Seasonal influenza vaccination, on each occasion, was suggested by the authors to recruit few new T cells.

One entry per CDR3 protein, called by TCRdb with MiXCR from the RT-PCR reads. The sample has roughly 650,000 distinct CDR3 sequences; approximately 14% are singletons. Comment on this clonotype: The antigen remains unidentified.

The material was PBMCs from blood, obtained 11 to 12 days after vaccination. The chain is built from TRBV12-3 or TRBV12-4 and TRBJ2-1, with a weak D call TRBD2 (6 bases). The sequence derives from a man aged 45-65 years who received an inactivated influenza vaccine. The DNA of the CDR3 is TGTGCCAGCACCATTGCGGGAAATGAGCAGTTCTTC. The encoded protein is CASTIAGNEQFF.